This T cell receptor (beta chain) was found in a study of cytotoxic CD8 clonotypes in ibrutinib-treated CLL. Turning to the study itself: The group held more than 10 relapsed/refractory and around 14 treatment-naive patients, with roughly 17 IGHV unmutated. Sequenced samples delivered averages of around 260,000 productive templates and roughly 100,000 productive rearrangements.

Some clones are missing from TCRdb's copy, which holds only in-frame ones; the method was immunoSEQ multiplex PCR. Seen here are roughly 150,000 clones, roughly 80% observed once, and the top ten hold about 4.5%. V was shortened by 4 bases and J by 5 bases, with 16 bases between the two germline ends. Looked up from germline, CDR1 is KGHSH and CDR2 is LQKENI. CDR3 size: 15 residues. This sequence joins TRBV18 and TRBJ2-3; a possible D gene is TRBD1 (6 bases). This TCR was sampled from a human donor with chronic lymphocytic leukemia. The sequencing used PBMCs, collected after 24 months of ibrutinib treatment. The CDR3 spells CASSLSSGAVDTQYF. Here the CDR3 DNA reads TGTGCCAGCTCACTTTCATCAGGGGCGGTAGATACGCAGTATTTT.